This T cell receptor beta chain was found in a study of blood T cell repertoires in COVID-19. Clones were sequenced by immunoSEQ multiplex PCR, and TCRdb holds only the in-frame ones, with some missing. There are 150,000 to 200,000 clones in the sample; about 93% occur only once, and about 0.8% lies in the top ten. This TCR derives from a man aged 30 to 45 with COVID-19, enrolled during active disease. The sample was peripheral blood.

The CDR3 coding sequence is TGTGCCAGCAGTGGCCGGGACAGGGGCGCGATTACCGAAAACATTCAGTACTTC. Amino acid sequence: CASSGRDRGAITENIQYF. The genes are TRBV6-1 and TRBJ2-4, with 10 positions matching TRBD1. The CDR3 contains 18 residues. Trimming at V came to 4 bases and at J to 5 bases, leaving 14 bases not matched to a gene. From germline, CDR1 is MNHNS and CDR2 SASEGT.